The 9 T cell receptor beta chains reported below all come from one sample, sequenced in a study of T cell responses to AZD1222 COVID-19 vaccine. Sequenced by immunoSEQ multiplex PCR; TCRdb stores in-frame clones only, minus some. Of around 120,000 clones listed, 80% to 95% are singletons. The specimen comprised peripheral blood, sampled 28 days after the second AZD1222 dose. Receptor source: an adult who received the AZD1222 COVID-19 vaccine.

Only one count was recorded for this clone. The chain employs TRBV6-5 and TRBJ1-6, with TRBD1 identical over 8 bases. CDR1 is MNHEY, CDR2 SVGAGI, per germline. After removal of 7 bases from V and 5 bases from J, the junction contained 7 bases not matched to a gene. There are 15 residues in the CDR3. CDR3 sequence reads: CASTRGLHDNSPLHF. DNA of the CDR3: TGTGCCAGCACCAGGGGGCTCCACGATAATTCACCCCTCCACTTT.

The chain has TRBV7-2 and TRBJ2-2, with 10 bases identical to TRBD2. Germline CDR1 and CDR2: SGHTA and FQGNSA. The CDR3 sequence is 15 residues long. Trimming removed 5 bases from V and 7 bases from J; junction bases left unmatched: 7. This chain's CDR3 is CASSVSLAGVGELFF. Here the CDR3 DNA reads TGTGCCAGCAGCGTATCTCTAGCGGGGGTCGGGGAGCTGTTTTTT.

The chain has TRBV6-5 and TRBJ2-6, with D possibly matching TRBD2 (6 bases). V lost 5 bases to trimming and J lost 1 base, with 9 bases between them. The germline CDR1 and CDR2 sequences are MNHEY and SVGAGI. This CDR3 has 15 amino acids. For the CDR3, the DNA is TGTGCCAGCAGTCGTGGGGGGTCTGGGGCCAACGTCCTGACTTTC. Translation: CASSRGGSGANVLTF.

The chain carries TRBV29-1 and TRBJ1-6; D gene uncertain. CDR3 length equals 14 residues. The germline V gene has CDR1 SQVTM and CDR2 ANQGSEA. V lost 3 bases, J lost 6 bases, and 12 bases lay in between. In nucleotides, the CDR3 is TGCAGCGTTGAGCATTTGGAACCTAATTCACCCCTCCACTTT. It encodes CSVEHLEPNSPLHF.

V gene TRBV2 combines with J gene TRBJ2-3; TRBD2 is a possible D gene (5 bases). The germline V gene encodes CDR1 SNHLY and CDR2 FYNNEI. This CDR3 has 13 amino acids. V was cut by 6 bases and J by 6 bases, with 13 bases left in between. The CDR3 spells CASSVPSMDTQYF. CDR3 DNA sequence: TGTGCCAGCAGCGTCCCTAGCATGGATACGCAGTATTTT.

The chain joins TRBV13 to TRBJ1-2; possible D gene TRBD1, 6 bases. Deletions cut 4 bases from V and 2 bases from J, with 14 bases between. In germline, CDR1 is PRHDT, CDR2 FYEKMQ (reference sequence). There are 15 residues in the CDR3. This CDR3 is CASSSSGTKNYGYTF. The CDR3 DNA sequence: TGTGCCAGCAGCTCTTCCGGGACAAAGAACTATGGCTACACCTTC.

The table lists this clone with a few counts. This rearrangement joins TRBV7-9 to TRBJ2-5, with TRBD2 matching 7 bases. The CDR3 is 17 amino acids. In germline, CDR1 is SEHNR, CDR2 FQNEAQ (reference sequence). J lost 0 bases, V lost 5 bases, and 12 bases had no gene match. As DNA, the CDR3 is TGTGCCAGCAGCCCCCGGAGTAGCGGGTATCACCAAGAGACCCAGTACTTC. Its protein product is CASSPRSSGYHQETQYF.

The DNA for the CDR3 is TGTGCCAGCAGGCCTCAGGGGAGGTGGACTGAAGCTTTCTTT. Translation: CASRPQGRWTEAFF. The chain has TRBV11-1 and TRBJ1-1, with a weak D call TRBD1 (6 bases). Germline CDR1 and CDR2: SGHAT and FQDESV (reference sequence). The CDR3 runs to 14 residues. V lost 6 bases, J lost 5 bases, and 16 bases lay in between.

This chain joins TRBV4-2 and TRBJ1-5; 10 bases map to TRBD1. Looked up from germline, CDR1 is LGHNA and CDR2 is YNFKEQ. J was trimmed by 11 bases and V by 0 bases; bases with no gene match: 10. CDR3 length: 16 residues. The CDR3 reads CASSQEGTGVQSAQHF. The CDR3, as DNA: TGTGCCAGCAGCCAAGAGGGGACAGGGGTGCAATCAGCCCAGCATTTT.